What follows are 30 T cell receptor beta chains derived from one specimen sequenced in a study of blood T cell repertoires in COVID-19. Generated by immunoSEQ multiplex PCR, the TCRdb table keeps only in-frame clones and is missing some. The sample contains 120,000 or so clones, more than 65% of which appear only once. The sample taken for sequencing was peripheral blood. These receptors were obtained from a woman in her 70s with acute or convalescent COVID-19.

The genes are TRBV2 and TRBJ1-5, with D perhaps matching TRBD1 (6 bases). V was pared by 7 bases and J by 6 bases, with 13 bases between. Germline V gene data show CDR1 as SNHLY and CDR2 as FYNNEI. This CDR3 contains 13 residues. The CDR3 DNA reads TGTGCCAGCAAGAACAGGGAGGGTCAGCCCCAGCATTTT. Its translation: CASKNREGQPQHF.

The chain employs TRBV7-2 and TRBJ1-1, with a tentative D call TRBD1 (6 bases). Germline V gene lookup returns CDR1 SGHTA and CDR2 FQGNSA. This CDR3 spans 15 amino acids. V was cut by 1 base and J by 6 bases, with 15 bases left in between. This CDR3 reads CASSLVGGPNAEAFF. CDR3 in DNA: TGTGCCAGCAGCTTAGTTGGGGGCCCCAACGCTGAAGCTTTCTTT.

This clone was picked up a small number of times. V is TRBV7-2 and J is TRBJ2-1; tentatively, D is TRBD2 (6 bases). Looked up from germline, CDR1 is SGHTA and CDR2 is FQGNSA. V was cut by 1 base and J by 2 bases, with 15 bases left in between. This CDR3 region has 17 residues. CDR3 sequence (DNA): TGTGCCAGCAGCTTAGTCGGGGGATCGGTTACCTACAATGAGCAGTTCTTC. Translated, it gives CASSLVGGSVTYNEQFF.

The J gene is TRBJ2-7, the V gene TRBV6-6, with 11 bases fitting TRBD2. V gave up 5 bases and J gave up 2 bases; unmatched junction bases: 8. The length of the CDR3 is 16 residues. Looked up from germline, CDR1 is MNHNY and CDR2 is SVGAGI (reference sequence). The CDR3 nucleotides read TGTGCCAGCAGTCCGCTGGCTAGCGGGGGGACCTACGAGCAGTACTTC. It encodes CASSPLASGGTYEQYF.

V gene TRBV7-2 combines with J gene TRBJ2-5; 9 bases are shared with TRBD1. Losses at the gene ends were 1 base for V and 4 bases for J; bases not matched to a gene: 7. The germline V gene has CDR1 SGHTA and CDR2 FQGNSA. The CDR3 contains 16 residues. The CDR3 DNA is TGTGCCAGCAGCTTAGAAGTGGGACAGGGTCGAGAGACCCAGTACTTC. This encodes CASSLEVGQGRETQYF.

This rearrangement joins TRBV10-3 to TRBJ1-2; 8 nucleotides agree with TRBD1. CDR1 and CDR2 (germline): ENHRY, SYGVKD. This CDR3 spans 13 amino acids. The junction had 3 bases not matched to a gene; V was cut back by 3 bases and J by 6 bases. The CDR3: CAISDRGRDGYTF. The CDR3 DNA reads TGTGCCATCAGTGACAGGGGGCGGGATGGCTACACCTTC.

V gene TRBV7-6 combines with J gene TRBJ1-2, with 7 bases that match TRBD1. This CDR3 contains 13 residues. In germline, CDR1 is SGHVS, CDR2 FNYEAQ. The V and J ends lost 5 bases and 6 bases, in that order; junction bases with no gene match: 6. The CDR3 here is CASSPDRDHGYTF. The CDR3, as DNA: TGTGCCAGCAGCCCCGACAGGGACCATGGCTACACCTTC.

The genes are TRBV28 and TRBJ2-3; no firm D call. The ends were cut back, 2 bases at V and 2 bases at J, with 11 bases in the middle. Germline-derived CDR1 and CDR2 are MDHEN and SYDVKM. The CDR3 sequence is 15 residues long. In DNA, the CDR3 is TGTGCCAGCAGTTTAGGTCAGTTCCTCACAGATACGCAGTATTTT. This codes for CASSLGQFLTDTQYF. Filled out from reference TRBV28 and TRBJ2-3, the complete variable domain reads DVKVTQSSRYLVKRTGEKVFLECVQDMDHENMFWYRQDPGLGLRLIYFSYDVKMKEKGDIPEGYSVSREKKERFSLILESASTNQTSMYLCASSLGQFLTDTQYFGPGTRLTVL.

This sequence joins TRBV27 and TRBJ2-2, with 7 nucleotides matching TRBD2. CDR3 size: 15 residues. After removal of 2 bases from V and 4 bases from J, the junction contained 4 bases not matched to a gene. Germline CDR1 is MNHEY and CDR2 is SMNVEV (reference sequence). The CDR3 reads CASSLNGLGTGELFF. CDR3 coding DNA: TGTGCCAGCAGTTTAAATGGACTAGGCACCGGGGAGCTGTTTTTT.

This clone was detected a few times. V is TRBV5-1 and J is TRBJ2-5, with D tentatively TRBD1 (5 bases). This CDR3 has 14 residues. Germline CDR1 SGHRS, CDR2 YFSETQ. V lost 0 bases and J 3 bases, leaving 9 bases between the germline ends. Here the CDR3 reads CASSLAGREETQYF. Written as DNA, the CDR3 is TGCGCCAGCAGCTTGGCCGGCAGGGAAGAGACCCAGTACTTC.

The J gene is TRBJ2-3, the V gene TRBV19; D is ambiguous. Trimming removed 3 bases from V and 2 bases from J, with 3 bases in between. Per germline, CDR1 LNHDA and CDR2 SQIVND (reference sequence). The CDR3 sequence is 12 residues long. The CDR3 DNA is TGTGCCAGTAGTATGGCCACAGATACGCAGTATTTT. It encodes CASSMATDTQYF.

The J gene is TRBJ2-2, the V gene TRBV9, with 9 nucleotides matching TRBD1. Unmatched junction bases numbered 9, after V lost 2 bases and J lost 7 bases. Germline V lookup: CDR1 SGDLS, CDR2 YYNGEE. CDR3 size: 16 residues. DNA for the CDR3: TGTGCCAGCAGCGTCACGACAGGGGGATTTAGCGGGGAGCTGTTTTTT. This encodes CASSVTTGGFSGELFF.

The V and J genes are TRBV30 and TRBJ1-2; D possibly corresponds to TRBD1 (5 bases). This CDR3 comprises 13 residues. Germline V CDR1 and CDR2: GTSNPN, SVGIG (reference sequence). The V gene lost 1 base and the J gene lost 8 bases, with 14 bases spanning the gap. CDR3 in amino acids: CAWSALDIGGYTF. CDR3 DNA: TGTGCCTGGAGTGCCCTGGACATTGGAGGCTACACCTTC.

The J gene is TRBJ2-4, the V gene TRBV29-1; 14 bases match TRBD2. Germline trimming cut 5 bases from V and 0 bases from J; bases unmatched to any gene: 3. The CDR3 is made up of 16 amino acids. Germline CDR1 and CDR2: SQVTM and ANQGSEA. CDR3: CSVRLAGGLAKNIQYF. In DNA form, the CDR3 reads TGCAGCGTTCGACTAGCGGGAGGGCTAGCCAAAAACATTCAGTACTTC.

The chain couples TRBV27 to TRBJ2-1; D remains ambiguous. V lost 0 bases and J lost 10, with 10 bases in between. Germline lookup yields CDR1 MNHEY and CDR2 SMNVEV (reference sequence). The CDR3 consists of 13 residues. CDR3 region: CASSLSAFREQFF. CDR3 DNA sequence: TGTGCCAGCAGTTTATCTGCTTTCCGGGAGCAGTTCTTC.

This clone was seen a single time. The rearrangement links TRBV4-1 to TRBJ2-1, with 10 positions matching TRBD2. The CDR3 totals 20 residues. The junction had 22 bases not matched to a gene; V was cut back by 4 bases and J by 7 bases. CDR1 is MGHRA and CDR2 is YSYEKL in the germline V gene. The CDR3 loop is CASSPLASGGAKHIINEQFF. In DNA, the CDR3 is TGCGCCAGCAGCCCCCTCGCGAGCGGGGGGGCAAAGCACATCATAAATGAGCAGTTCTTC.

The chain links TRBV7-9 to TRBJ2-3; no reliable D call. Trimming removed 3 bases at V and 7 bases at J, with 17 bases between. The CDR3 is 15 amino acids. Looked up from germline, CDR1 is SEHNR and CDR2 is FQNEAQ (reference sequence). Here the CDR3 reads CASSFEVALSNTQYF. In DNA, the CDR3 is TGTGCCAGCAGCTTTGAGGTCGCACTTAGTAATACGCAGTATTTT.

The chain has TRBV6-1 and TRBJ1-5; D is undetermined. Germline V lookup: CDR1 MNHNS, CDR2 SASEGT. V lost 2 bases and J lost 9, with 11 bases in between. The CDR3 is made up of 13 amino acids. In DNA, the CDR3 is TGTGCCAGCAGTGAACGCCCCCCGAGGCCCCAGCATTTT. Encoded protein: CASSERPPRPQHF.

This chain joins TRBV5-4 and TRBJ2-1, with 8 bases fitting TRBD2. In germline, CDR1 is SGHNT, CDR2 YYREEE (reference sequence). This CDR3 comprises 15 residues. The V and J ends lost 4 bases and 6 bases, in that order; junction bases with no gene match: 9. The CDR3 region has the DNA TGTGCCAGCAGCCCAATGACTAGCGATGCCAATGAGCAGTTCTTC. Translating it yields CASSPMTSDANEQFF.

This clone was observed a handful of times. The V and J genes are TRBV7-2 and TRBJ2-7; D perhaps matches TRBD2 (5 bases). CDR3 length: 15 residues. Trimming pared 5 bases from V and 6 bases from J, leaving 20 bases between. The V gene's germline CDR1 is SGHTA and CDR2 FQGNSA. CDR3 protein: CASSQRWGELGEQYF. The CDR3 nucleotides are TGTGCCAGCAGCCAGAGGTGGGGAGAGCTGGGCGAGCAGTACTTC.

Only a few counts were recorded for this clone. The CDR3 loop reads CATMPRGSGRTLSSYNEQFF. CDR3 bases: TGTGCCACCATGCCCCGAGGGAGCGGGAGGACCTTGAGCTCCTACAATGAGCAGTTCTTC. V gene TRBV15 combines with J gene TRBJ2-1; TRBD2 matches 9 bases. The CDR3 extends over 20 amino acids. Germline V gene lookup returns CDR1 LNHNV and CDR2 YYDKDF (reference sequence). The J segment lost 0 bases and the V segment lost 7 bases, leaving 19 bases of the junction unmatched.

The chain uses TRBV6-5 and TRBJ2-7; 9 positions match TRBD1. Trimming at V came to 6 bases and at J to 5 bases, leaving 2 bases not matched to a gene. CDR3 length: 12 amino acids. Germline CDR1 MNHEY, CDR2 SVGAGI. The CDR3 DNA reads TGTGCCAGCAGCAGACAGGGGGACGAGCAGTACTTC. Translating it yields CASSRQGDEQYF.

The rearrangement uses TRBV5-5 and TRBJ2-2; D is unresolved. In germline, CDR1 is SGHKS, CDR2 YYEKEE (reference sequence). Between the trimmed V and J ends, which lost 4 bases and 6 bases, there was a span of 16 bases. The CDR3 has 15 residues. The CDR3 region has the DNA TGTGCCAGCAGCCTGGGCCTCGATCAGGCCGGGGAGCTGTTTTTT. Translated: CASSLGLDQAGELFF.

The gene calls are TRBV30 and TRBJ2-5; 7 nucleotides match TRBD2. V lost 3 bases to trimming and J lost 2 bases; unmatched junction nucleotides: 6. The CDR3 sequence is 14 residues long. Germline assignment: CDR1 GTSNPN and CDR2 SVGIG (reference sequence). CDR3 residues: CAWRGLAEQETQYF. The CDR3 region has the DNA TGTGCCTGGAGAGGTCTAGCGGAGCAAGAGACCCAGTACTTC.

The chain carries TRBV5-1 and TRBJ2-5; weak D call: TRBD1 (6 bases). Per germline, CDR1 SGHRS and CDR2 YFSETQ. Between the trimmed V and J ends, which lost 0 bases and 2 bases, there was a span of 11 bases. The CDR3 length is 15 residues. The CDR3, as DNA: TGCGCCAGCAGCTTGGATGGACAGCTGCAAGAGACCCAGTACTTC. It encodes CASSLDGQLQETQYF.

The chain joins TRBV30 to TRBJ2-1, with D possibly being TRBD2 (5 bases). CDR3 length equals 16 residues. Trimming stripped 2 bases from V and 0 bases from J, with 14 bases between. Germline-derived CDR1 and CDR2 are GTSNPN and SVGIG (reference sequence). For the CDR3, the DNA is TGTGCCTGGAGTCCGACTCCTACTAGCTCCTACAATGAGCAGTTCTTC. Translated: CAWSPTPTSSYNEQFF.

This chain joins TRBV21-1 and TRBJ1-1; the table assigns TRBD1, which was not confirmed against the DNA. TRBV21-1 is given as a pseudogene. The CDR3 loop spans 19 amino acids. As DNA, the CDR3 is TGTGCCAGCAGCACGCGCCCAGGGGACAGGGTATTACGGGACACTGAAGCTTTCTTT. Translated: CASSTRPGDRVLRDTEAFF.

This clone turned up a few times. J is TRBJ1-6 and V is TRBV10-2; D might be TRBD1 (5 bases). Germline CDR1 and CDR2: WSHSY and SAAADI. Deletions cut 0 bases from V and 1 base from J, with 13 bases between. The CDR3 is 18 residues long. CDR3 DNA: TGCGCCAGCAGTGAGTCACAGGCCATGGGGTCCTATAATTCACCCCTCCACTTT. It encodes CASSESQAMGSYNSPLHF.

The V gene is TRBV7-9, the J gene TRBJ2-6; 7 bases fit TRBD1. The J segment lost 2 bases and the V segment lost 4 bases, leaving 2 bases of the junction unmatched. From germline, CDR1 is SEHNR and CDR2 FQNEAQ (reference sequence). The CDR3 is 15 residues long. This chain's CDR3 is CASSSGTAGANVLTF. DNA of the CDR3: TGTGCCAGCAGCTCCGGGACAGCTGGGGCCAACGTCCTGACTTTC.

The chain is built from TRBV11-3 and TRBJ2-3; 12 bases fit TRBD1. Trimming took 4 bases from V and 5 from J; bases not matched to a gene: 4. The CDR3 is made up of 15 amino acids. Looked up from germline, CDR1 is SGHNT and CDR2 is YENEEA. The DNA of the CDR3 is TGTGCCAGCAGCTCAGGGACAGGGGGCGTAGATACGCAGTATTTT. Protein sequence: CASSSGTGGVDTQYF.